This passage covers 10 T cell receptor beta chains from one sample sequenced in a study of T cells after yellow fever vaccination. TCRdb re-called the 5' RACE reads with MiXCR, one entry per CDR3 protein. The sample lists under 200,000 distinct CDR3 sequences, about 7% occurring once. Sample: CD4+ T cells sorted from PBMCs, taken 4 to 6 days after the first yellow fever vaccination. All receptors derive from a man aged 18-30 years who received the YFV17D yellow fever vaccine.

The table lists this clonotype with many counts. This sequence joins TRBV18 and TRBJ1-2; 7 bases agree with TRBD1. The CDR3 sequence is 16 residues long. J gave up 5 bases and V 4 bases, and 13 bases lay outside the gene matches. Germline CDR1 reads KGHSH; CDR2 reads LQKENI. CDR3 in amino acids: CASSLAGGQNTYGYTF. DNA of the CDR3: TGTGCCAGCTCACTAGCAGGGGGACAGAATACTTATGGCTACACCTTC.

This clonotype was picked up a small number of times. The rearrangement uses TRBV19 and TRBJ2-3; TRBD1 matches 10 bases. V was clipped by 9 bases and J by 0 bases; unmatched bases: 6. Germline CDR1 and CDR2: LNHDA and SQIVND (reference sequence). This CDR3 region has 15 residues. The CDR3, as DNA: TGTGCCAGCCGGGACAGGGGTCCTAGCACAGATACGCAGTATTTT. Protein: CASRDRGPSTDTQYF.

This chain uses TRBV4-2 with TRBJ1-3; D ambiguous. Trimming stripped 2 bases from V and 1 base from J, with 3 bases between. The CDR3 loop spans 13 amino acids. CDR1 is LGHNA and CDR2 is YNFKEQ in the germline V gene. This CDR3 reads CASSQSSGNTIYF. For the CDR3, the DNA is TGTGCCAGCAGCCAATCGTCTGGAAACACCATATATTTT.

The sample holds many counts of this clonotype. The CDR3 DNA sequence: TGTGCCAGCAGCTTCCGGGACAGAAATACCCCTGAGCAGTTCTTC. Its protein product is CASSFRDRNTPEQFF. This rearrangement joins TRBV5-5 to TRBJ2-1, with TRBD1 matching 7 bases. Germline loops: CDR1 SGHKS, CDR2 YYEKEE (reference sequence). This CDR3 spans 15 amino acids. After removal of 2 bases from V and 9 bases from J, the junction contained 11 bases not matched to a gene.

This clonotype was observed many times. The chain employs TRBV5-6 and TRBJ2-3; 9 nucleotides agree with TRBD2. Germline CDR1 reads SGHDT; CDR2 reads YYEEEE. This CDR3 comprises 16 residues. The J segment lost 4 bases and the V segment lost 5 bases, leaving 11 bases of the junction unmatched. The DNA of the CDR3 is TGTGCCAGCAGTGGGCTCGCGGGGGGGCTCTCAGATACGCAGTATTTT. Its translation is CASSGLAGGLSDTQYF.

This clonotype has ten or more counts. As DNA, the CDR3 is TGTGCCAGCAGTTCCTCGGGTGGGGCCAACGTCCTGACTTTC. It codes for CASSSSGGANVLTF. V usage is TRBV12-3 or TRBV12-4 and J usage is TRBJ2-6; D is unresolved. The germline V and J ends were trimmed by 4 bases and 3 bases, with 7 bases remaining between them. The CDR3 is made up of 14 amino acids.

The sample holds many counts of this clonotype. The rearrangement joins TRBV6-2 or TRBV6-3 to TRBJ2-3, with D possibly matching TRBD2 (5 bases). Germline lookup yields CDR1 MNHEY and CDR2 SVGEGT. The CDR3 is made up of 17 amino acids. The V gene lost 2 bases and the J gene lost 0 bases, with 15 bases spanning the gap. The CDR3: CASSYSRLAASTDTQYF. CDR3 DNA: TGTGCCAGCAGTTACAGTCGGCTAGCCGCAAGCACAGATACGCAGTATTTT.

This clonotype was picked up many times. The chain couples TRBV5-1 to TRBJ2-3; no reliable D call. The germline CDR1 and CDR2 sequences are SGHRS and YFSETQ. This CDR3 contains 14 residues. The germline V and J ends were trimmed by 0 bases and 6 bases, with 11 bases remaining between them. The DNA for the CDR3 is TGCGCCAGCAGCTTGGGGATGGCGCCGGATACGCAGTATTTT. Amino acid sequence: CASSLGMAPDTQYF.

This clonotype was recorded many times. V and J are TRBV12-3 or TRBV12-4 and TRBJ1-1; TRBD1 is a possible D gene (5 bases). The length of the CDR3 is 14 residues. V lost 3 bases to trimming and J lost 5 bases, with 13 bases between them. The CDR3 protein is CASSFMGGWTEAFF. The CDR3 DNA reads as TGTGCCAGCAGTTTTATGGGGGGTTGGACTGAAGCTTTCTTT.

This clonotype was recorded once. The rearrangement uses TRBV7-8 and TRBJ1-1; D uncertain. Trimming cost V 4 bases and J 8 bases, with 8 bases left between them. The CDR3 runs 11 residues. The V gene's germline CDR1 is SGHVS and CDR2 FQNEAQ. The CDR3, as DNA: TGTGCCAGCAGCTCCAGTGTGGAAGCTTTCTTT. Its protein product is CASSSSVEAFF.